What follows are 31 T cell receptor beta chains derived from one specimen sequenced in a study of T cell clonotyping in hematopoietic cell transplantation. Time point: recipient sample about 28 days before transplant, after cytoreduction. Generated by immunoSEQ multiplex PCR, the TCRdb table keeps only in-frame clones and is missing some. The data hold more than 25,000 clones, with less than 75% observed a single time. Here the sequenced sample was peripheral blood mononuclear cells, taken before stem cell transplant. The receptor set was obtained from a man aged 45-65 years with myelodysplastic syndrome. Some clones in this sample may be carry-over from other donors' samples.

This clone was seen once. One end of the junction is discordant with germline, which a read error may explain. This chain links TRBV7-7 with TRBJ1-5, with D tentatively TRBD1 (5 bases). The CDR3 totals 13 residues. From germline, CDR1 is SSHAT and CDR2 FNYEAQ (reference sequence). CDR3 protein: CASSSQGGQPQHF. The CDR3 DNA reads TGTGCTAGCAGCTCTCAGGGAGGGCAGCCCCAGCATTTT.

This clone was recorded only once. The V and J genes are TRBV14 and TRBJ2-1; 13 nucleotides agree with TRBD2. The V segment lost 4 bases and the J segment 7 bases; nucleotides outside the gene matches: 4. This CDR3 contains 15 residues. Germline CDR1 SGHDN, CDR2 FVKESK. The CDR3 DNA sequence: TGTGCCAGCAGCCCCCGGACTAGCGGGGGTAATGAGCAGTTCTTC. Protein sequence: CASSPRTSGGNEQFF.

This clone was observed a handful of times. The V call is TRBV5-1, the J call TRBJ2-2; D gene ambiguous. Per the germline V gene, CDR1 is SGHRS and CDR2 is YFSETQ. Trimming shortened V by 1 base and J by 7 bases, and 8 bases separated the two germline ends. The CDR3 covers 13 residues. This chain's CDR3 is CASSLIKVGELFF. The CDR3 DNA sequence: TGCGCCAGCAGCTTGATTAAGGTCGGGGAGCTGTTTTTT.

The V and J genes are TRBV29-1 and TRBJ1-1; tentative D call: TRBD1 (5 bases). V lost 7 bases and J lost 2, with 14 bases in between. This CDR3 region has 13 residues. CDR1 SQVTM and CDR2 ANQGSEA come from the germline V gene. The chain's CDR3 is CSAYPGGNTEAFF. CDR3 nucleotide sequence: TGCAGCGCCTATCCCGGGGGAAACACTGAAGCTTTCTTT.

This chain links TRBV4-3 with TRBJ1-1; 7 bases align to TRBD1. The CDR3 is 15 residues long. Germline CDR1 reads LGHNA; CDR2 reads YSLEER. Losses at the gene ends were 0 bases for V and 7 bases for J; bases not matched to a gene: 8. The CDR3 spells CASSQDQGGPYEAFF. CDR3 bases: TGCGCCAGCAGCCAAGACCAGGGGGGACCTTATGAAGCTTTCTTT.

The V and J genes are TRBV6-5 and TRBJ1-2; D not resolved. Germline V lookup: CDR1 MNHEY, CDR2 SVGAGI. V lost 6 bases, J lost 8 bases, and 19 bases lay in between. This CDR3 region has 14 residues. The CDR3: CASSQAGSGSGYTF. CDR3 nucleotides: TGTGCCAGCAGCCAGGCCGGGTCGGGTAGCGGCTACACCTTC.

This clone has only one observation. The J gene is TRBJ2-7, the V gene TRBV2, with 13 positions matching TRBD2. Germline-derived CDR1 and CDR2 are SNHLY and FYNNEI. The CDR3 sequence is 16 residues long. The V gene end was trimmed by 4 bases and the J gene end by 4 bases; junction bases not matched to a gene: 7. The CDR3, as DNA: TGTGCCAGCAGTGGGGGGGGACTAGCGGGAAGGTACGAGCAGTACTTC. Residues: CASSGGGLAGRYEQYF.

The chain joins TRBV6-4 to TRBJ2-3, with unresolved D. The CDR3 is 15 amino acids. Germline V gene lookup returns CDR1 MRHNA and CDR2 SNTAGT. V dropped 3 bases and J dropped 0 bases, with 10 bases sitting between them. Here the CDR3 DNA reads TGTGCCAGCAGTGAGACCCCCTCTAGCACAGATACGCAGTATTTT. This gives the protein CASSETPSSTDTQYF.

This chain joins TRBV29-1 and TRBJ2-4; unclear D gene. Germline CDR1 is SQVTM and CDR2 is ANQGSEA. Trimming removed 4 bases at V and 6 bases at J, with 13 bases between. The CDR3 is made up of 13 amino acids. The DNA for the CDR3 is TGCAGCGTTGCGAGGACGGATGGAAACATTCAGTACTTC. This gives the protein CSVARTDGNIQYF.

This CDR3 reads CAWSVGTARSYEQYF. DNA of the CDR3: TGTGCCTGGAGTGTCGGGACTGCACGCTCCTACGAGCAGTACTTC. J is TRBJ2-7 and V is TRBV30; D might be TRBD2 (6 bases). Per germline, CDR1 GTSNPN and CDR2 SVGIG (reference sequence). V lost 0 bases and J 0 bases, leaving 12 bases between the germline ends. CDR3 length: 15 residues.

The chain joins TRBV30 to TRBJ2-5; a weak D match, TRBD1 (6 bases). V was trimmed by 5 bases and J by 5 bases, leaving 15 bases between them. The length of the CDR3 is 13 residues. The V gene's germline CDR1 is GTSNPN and CDR2 SVGIG (reference sequence). In nucleotides, the CDR3 is TGTGCCTGGGACACGCAGGGGTTGGAGACCCAGTACTTC. Its protein is CAWDTQGLETQYF.

The V gene is TRBV6-1, the J gene TRBJ1-2; 9 bases match TRBD1. The CDR3 sequence is 14 residues long. Germline loops: CDR1 MNHNS, CDR2 SASEGT. The V and J ends lost 7 bases and 4 bases, in that order; junction bases with no gene match: 7. The CDR3 spells CASTWTGVPYGYTF. The CDR3 DNA reads TGTGCCAGCACCTGGACAGGGGTCCCCTATGGCTACACCTTC.

This clone has a handful of counts. The CDR3 nucleotides read TGCGCCAGCAGCTCTGGACAGTATTCACCCCTCCACTTT. Protein: CASSSGQYSPLHF. The chain is built from TRBV5-1 and TRBJ1-6; maybe TRBD1 (6 bases). CDR1 and CDR2 from the germline V gene are SGHRS and YFSETQ. The CDR3 sequence is 13 residues long. Trimming took off 3 bases at V and 8 bases at J, with 9 bases between the two ends.

The V and J genes are TRBV30 and TRBJ1-6; D not resolved. Trimming removed 1 base from V and 1 base from J, with 2 bases in between. The CDR3 covers 13 residues. The germline V gene has CDR1 GTSNPN and CDR2 SVGIG (reference sequence). DNA for the CDR3: TGTGCCTGGAGTGAATCCTATAATTCACCCCTCCACTTT. Protein: CAWSESYNSPLHF. Variable domain in full (rest from reference TRBV30 and TRBJ1-6): SQTIHQWPATLVQPVGSPLSLECTVEGTSNPNLYWYRQAAGRGLQLLFYSVGIGQISSEVPQNLSASRPQDRQFILSSKKLLLSDSGFYLCAWSESYNSPLHFGNGTRLTVT.

This clone was observed a few times. This sequence joins TRBV30 and TRBJ1-5; possibly TRBD1 for D (5 bases). The CDR3 totals 15 residues. In germline, CDR1 is GTSNPN, CDR2 SVGIG (reference sequence). Trimming removed 0 bases from V and 7 bases from J, with 16 bases in between. The CDR3 region is CAWSVRLGTTQPQHF. The CDR3 DNA sequence: TGTGCCTGGAGTGTACGGTTGGGGACGACACAGCCCCAGCATTTT.

The chain is built from TRBV2 and TRBJ2-7, with D hard to call. Germline V lookup: CDR1 SNHLY, CDR2 FYNNEI. V was trimmed by 1 base and J by 7 bases, leaving 20 bases between them. CDR3 length: 16 amino acids. The CDR3 sequence is CASSEVPPGTPREQYF. The CDR3 DNA follows: TGTGCCAGCAGTGAAGTCCCCCCGGGTACCCCCCGGGAGCAGTACTTC.

The chain carries TRBV4-2 and TRBJ2-7, with D unresolved. Trimming shortened V by 1 base and J by 3 bases, and 13 bases separated the two germline ends. This CDR3 is 15 amino acids long. Germline CDR1 and CDR2: LGHNA and YNFKEQ. The chain's CDR3 is CASSQVGTDGYEQYF. DNA for the CDR3: TGTGCCAGCAGCCAAGTAGGTACAGACGGCTACGAGCAGTACTTC.

The CDR3: CAWSVTPPGGYTF. The DNA of the CDR3 is TGTGCCTGGAGTGTCACTCCCCCCGGCGGCTACACCTTC. The J gene is TRBJ1-2, the V gene TRBV30; D not certain. Germline V gene sequence: CDR1 GTSNPN, CDR2 SVGIG (reference sequence). The CDR3 sequence is 13 residues long. V lost 0 bases and J lost 8, with 13 bases in between.

The CDR3 nucleotides are TGTGCCAGCAGTTGGTATCCCGGGGAGCTGTTTTTT. This encodes CASSWYPGELFF. This chain connects TRBV28 to TRBJ2-2; no reliable D call. This CDR3 is built from 12 residues. The germline V gene encodes CDR1 MDHEN and CDR2 SYDVKM. The V end lost 4 bases, the J end lost 6 bases, and 6 bases lay between the germline ends.

The CDR3 DNA is TGTGCCAGCAGTTACGCTAACACCCTGAACACTGAAGCTTTCTTT. Its translation is CASSYANTLNTEAFF. The chain is built from TRBV6-5 and TRBJ1-1; D not resolved. V lost 2 bases to trimming and J lost 0 bases, with 10 bases between them. The germline V gene has CDR1 MNHEY and CDR2 SVGAGI. The CDR3 has 15 amino acids.

The CDR3 DNA reads as TGTGCCAGCAGTTTACGGGGGAGTCGGTACCAAGAGACCCAGTACTTC. Translated: CASSLRGSRYQETQYF. V usage is TRBV27 and J usage is TRBJ2-5, with D tentatively TRBD2 (6 bases). This CDR3 contains 16 residues. Germline CDR1 MNHEY, CDR2 SMNVEV (reference sequence). V was shortened by 2 bases and J by 0 bases, with 13 bases between the two germline ends.

This clone counts as medium-sized (0.01 to 0.1%). Here the CDR3 reads CAWSVGYTEAFF. In DNA, the CDR3 is TGTGCCTGGAGTGTCGGATACACTGAAGCTTTCTTT. The rearrangement uses TRBV30 and TRBJ1-1, with D unclear. V lost 0 bases and J 3 bases, leaving 5 bases between the germline ends. The CDR3 totals 12 residues. Germline CDR1 is GTSNPN and CDR2 is SVGIG (reference sequence).

The rearrangement uses TRBV6-1 and TRBJ2-7; 7 positions agree with TRBD2. Germline CDR1 and CDR2: MNHNS and SASEGT. The CDR3 consists of 12 residues. V trimming: 5 bases; J trimming: 7 bases; junction bases outside the gene matches: 5. As DNA, the CDR3 is TGTGCCAGCAGTCTCTGGACTAGAGAGCAGTACTTC. Translation gives CASSLWTREQYF.

This chain connects TRBV6-5 to TRBJ1-4; 7 bases are a match to TRBD1. Germline trimming cut 4 bases from V and 8 bases from J; bases unmatched to any gene: 7. The CDR3 loop spans 14 amino acids. Germline assignment: CDR1 MNHEY and CDR2 SVGAGI. The CDR3 is CASSWGQTGEKLFF. The DNA of the CDR3 is TGTGCCAGCAGTTGGGGACAGACTGGGGAAAAACTGTTTTTT.

The chain employs TRBV29-1 and TRBJ2-7; perhaps TRBD2 as D (6 bases). The germline gives CDR1 SQVTM, CDR2 ANQGSEA. The V end was cut by 7 bases, the J end by 4 bases, with 17 bases between. The CDR3 sequence is 13 residues long. CDR3 in amino acids: CSGGSGEGYEQYF. CDR3 bases: TGCAGCGGTGGTAGCGGAGAAGGTTACGAGCAGTACTTC.

This chain links TRBV4-1 with TRBJ2-7; the D gene could be TRBD1 or TRBD2 (5 bases each). The CDR3 loop spans 14 amino acids. Trimming left V 3 bases short and J 4 bases short, with 13 bases between. Germline loops: CDR1 MGHRA, CDR2 YSYEKL. The CDR3 region has the DNA TGCGCCAGCAGCCATGGCAGGGAGAAGTACGAGCAGTACTTC. It specifies CASSHGREKYEQYF.

The gene calls are TRBV4-1 and TRBJ2-7; 10 bases align to TRBD1. The V segment lost 0 bases and the J segment 3 bases; nucleotides outside the gene matches: 5. CDR1 is MGHRA, CDR2 YSYEKL, per germline. This CDR3 is 16 amino acids long. CDR3 bases: TGCGCCAGCAGCCAAGAAGGGGACAGGGGCGACTACGAGCAGTACTTC. This gives the protein CASSQEGDRGDYEQYF.

V usage is TRBV2 and J usage is TRBJ2-3; D ambiguous. This CDR3 contains 13 residues. Germline-derived CDR1 and CDR2 are SNHLY and FYNNEI. V was trimmed by 6 bases and J by 0 bases, leaving 7 bases between them. The CDR3 loop is CASRARSTDTQYF. For the CDR3, the DNA is TGTGCCAGCAGGGCACGTAGCACAGATACGCAGTATTTT.

The chain combines TRBV6-6 with TRBJ2-5; no clear D. Trimming stripped 5 bases from V and 6 bases from J, with 19 bases between. Per the germline V gene, CDR1 is MNHNY and CDR2 is SVGAGI (reference sequence). The CDR3 totals 15 residues. The chain's CDR3 is CASSLRRAGGKTQYF. CDR3 bases: TGTGCCAGCAGTCTACGTAGGGCAGGCGGAAAGACCCAGTACTTC.

This clone has just a few counts. The J gene is TRBJ1-3, the V gene TRBV4-1; D may be TRBD1 (6 bases). This CDR3 region has 16 residues. V was pared by 4 bases and J by 0 bases, with 13 bases between. In germline, CDR1 is MGHRA, CDR2 YSYEKL. The CDR3 sequence: CASSRRTAYSGNTIYF. In DNA form, the CDR3 reads TGCGCCAGCAGCCGGAGGACAGCTTACTCTGGAAACACCATATATTTT.

The sample holds a few counts of this clone. This sequence joins TRBV6-5 and TRBJ1-2, with 7 bases matching TRBD1. Trimming cost V 2 bases and J 2 bases; bases outside gene matches: 5. The CDR3 is made up of 15 amino acids. Germline CDR1 is MNHEY and CDR2 is SVGAGI. The DNA of the CDR3 is TGTGCCAGCAGTTACACGACAGGGACGAACTATGGCTACACCTTC. Residues: CASSYTTGTNYGYTF.